A single sample is the source of the 29 T cell receptor beta chains below, sequenced in a study of T cell repertoires in cytomegalovirus infection. TCRdb ran MiXCR on the reads and lists one entry per CDR3 protein. This sample yields around 230,000 distinct CDR3 sequences, of which approximately 40% are seen a single time; roughly three fifths belongs to the top ten. What these receptors recognize is not known. This material consisted of CD8+ T cells from cultured PBMCs, taken from culture after CMV antigen stimulation. The source is a human donor in good health (CMV status not recorded). Some clones in this sample may be carry-over from other donors' samples.

J is TRBJ2-6 and V is TRBV24-1; D unresolved. Germline lookup yields CDR1 KGHDR and CDR2 SFDVKD. V lost 3 bases and J 3 bases, leaving 8 bases between the germline ends. This CDR3 has 15 residues. DNA for the CDR3: TGTGCCACCAGTGATCGGCGGATTGGGGCCAACGTCCTGACTTTC. Protein: CATSDRRIGANVLTF.

The chain recombines TRBV7-9 with TRBJ1-3; the match to TRBD1 covers 8 bases. Germline lookup yields CDR1 SEHNR and CDR2 FQNEAQ (reference sequence). This CDR3 has 16 amino acids. V lost 5 bases, J lost 3 bases, and 9 bases stayed unmatched. CDR3 in amino acids: CASSPGQGLFGNTIYF. In DNA, the CDR3 is TGTGCCAGCAGCCCCGGACAGGGTCTCTTTGGAAACACCATATATTTT. The full variable domain, in which reference TRBV7-9 and TRBJ1-3 provide the parts outside the CDR3, is DTGVSQNPRHKITKRGQNVTFRCDPISEHNRLYWYRQTLGQGPEFLTYFQNEAQLEKSRLLSDRFSAERPKGSFSTLEIQRTEQGDSAMYLCASSPGQGLFGNTIYFGEGSWLTVV.

The table lists this clonotype with a few counts. CDR3 sequence reads: CASSLDLRGPMFNEKLFF. Here the CDR3 DNA reads TGTGCCAGCAGCTTAGATTTAAGGGGACCTATGTTTAATGAAAAACTGTTTTTT. The rearrangement uses TRBV7-8 and TRBJ1-4, with a tentative D call TRBD1 (5 bases). The V and J ends lost 1 base and 4 bases respectively, with 19 bases between them. CDR1 and CDR2 (germline): SGHVS, FQNEAQ. CDR3 length: 18 residues. Full variable domain (rest looked up from reference TRBV7-8 and TRBJ1-4): GAGVSQSPRYKVAKRGQDVALRCDPISGHVSLFWYQQALGQGPEFLTYFQNEAQLDKSGLPSDRFFAERPEGSVSTLKIQRTQQEDSAVYLCASSLDLRGPMFNEKLFFGSGTQLSVL.

V gene TRBV10-3 combines with J gene TRBJ2-1; D could derive from TRBD1 or TRBD2 (5 bases each). The CDR3 has 13 residues. The germline V gene has CDR1 ENHRY and CDR2 SYGVKD. The ends were cut back, 8 bases at V and 4 bases at J, with 12 bases in the middle. CDR3 residues: CAIRERGYNEQFF. The CDR3, as DNA: TGTGCCATCCGGGAAAGGGGATACAATGAGCAGTTCTTC.

The chain combines TRBV12-5 with TRBJ2-1; 7 bases are a match to TRBD1. Trimming removed 9 bases from V and 0 bases from J; junction bases left unmatched: 14. The CDR3 extends over 17 amino acids. In germline, CDR1 is LGHNT, CDR2 FRNRAP. CDR3 nucleotides: TGTGCTAGCGACCGGGGACAGTCCCAAAGCTCCTACAATGAGCAGTTCTTC. This translates into CASDRGQSQSSYNEQFF.

The chain couples TRBV12-3 or TRBV12-4 to TRBJ2-7; tentatively, D is TRBD2 (5 bases). CDR3 length: 15 amino acids. V was clipped by 5 bases and J by 4 bases, with 18 bases between them. CDR3 nucleotides: TGTGCCAGCAGTCCCCGGACTCTTGATGGTTACGAGCAGTACTTC. This gives the protein CASSPRTLDGYEQYF.

The chain recombines TRBV7-6 with TRBJ2-4, with D maybe TRBD1 (6 bases). Trimming took off 2 bases at V and 0 bases at J, with 11 bases between the two ends. Germline CDR1 and CDR2: SGHVS and FNYEAQ. This CDR3 is built from 16 residues. CDR3: CASSLNRAEAKNIQYF. CDR3 bases: TGTGCCAGCAGCTTAAACAGGGCAGAAGCCAAAAACATTCAGTACTTC.

There are a few counts of this clonotype. The chain has TRBV4-2 and TRBJ2-2; 7 nucleotides agree with TRBD2. V shed 1 base, J shed 4 bases, and the junction held 6 bases outside the gene matches. Germline V gives CDR1 LGHNA, CDR2 YNFKEQ. This CDR3 has 16 residues. The CDR3, as DNA: TGTGCCAGCAGCCAAGTTGCGGGAGTTATCACCGGGGAGCTGTTTTTT. Translated: CASSQVAGVITGELFF.

This chain uses TRBV15 with TRBJ2-5; D is perhaps TRBD1 or TRBD2 (6 bases each). Per germline, CDR1 LNHNV and CDR2 YYDKDF (reference sequence). CDR3 length equals 18 residues. V lost 0 bases and J 2 bases, leaving 19 bases between the germline ends. CDR3 sequence (DNA): TGTGCCACCAGCAGAGACCTGCCCGGGGGCGTCTCACAAGAGACCCAGTACTTC. The encoded protein is CATSRDLPGGVSQETQYF.

There are a few counts of this clonotype. The chain couples TRBV7-8 to TRBJ2-2, with D possibly being TRBD1 (6 bases). This CDR3 region has 16 residues. Per germline, CDR1 SGHVS and CDR2 FQNEAQ. V lost 5 bases, J lost 5 bases, and 18 bases lay in between. The CDR3 coding sequence is TGTGCCAGCAGCCACAACAGGGTTGGAGGAACCGGGGAGCTGTTTTTT. Residues: CASSHNRVGGTGELFF.

The V call is TRBV15, the J call TRBJ1-2, with 7 bases fitting TRBD1. The CDR3 spans 14 residues. The trim removed 5 bases at V and 3 bases at J, leaving 6 bases unmatched. CDR1 and CDR2 from the germline V gene are LNHNV and YYDKDF (reference sequence). CDR3 sequence reads: CATSPQGGDYGYTF. CDR3 coding DNA: TGTGCCACCAGCCCCCAGGGGGGTGACTATGGCTACACCTTC.

The gene calls are TRBV24-1 and TRBJ2-2; tentative D call: TRBD2 (6 bases). The CDR3 runs to 19 residues. V lost 1 base to trimming and J lost 7 bases, with 24 bases between them. The germline V gene has CDR1 KGHDR and CDR2 SFDVKD. CDR3 in DNA: TGTGCCACCAGTGATTTTGCCGGCGAGCTAAGCAGGGAGGTCGGGGAGCTGTTTTTT. It specifies CATSDFAGELSREVGELFF.

This chain links TRBV2 with TRBJ1-5; the D is unclear. V lost 8 bases and J lost 2, with 13 bases in between. The CDR3 extends over 14 amino acids. Germline V lookup: CDR1 SNHLY, CDR2 FYNNEI. The CDR3 DNA sequence: TGTGCCAGCTCCTACCTTGGTCGCAATCAGCCCCAGCATTTT. Translated: CASSYLGRNQPQHF.

A few counts support this clonotype. The chain carries TRBV7-9 and TRBJ1-2; D might be TRBD1 (5 bases). There are 12 residues in the CDR3. Germline CDR1 is SEHNR and CDR2 is FQNEAQ (reference sequence). V lost 5 bases, J lost 8 bases, and 12 bases lay in between. CDR3 loop: CASSPPQGGYTF. The CDR3 DNA reads as TGTGCCAGCAGCCCTCCGCAGGGAGGCTACACCTTC.

This clonotype was seen a handful of times. The chain combines TRBV7-9 with TRBJ2-1; 9 nucleotides line up with TRBD1. CDR3 size: 12 residues. Per germline, CDR1 SEHNR and CDR2 FQNEAQ (reference sequence). V shed 6 bases and J 12 bases; nucleotides not matched to a gene: 6. The DNA of the CDR3 is TGTGCCAGCAGGAACAGGGGGCGGGGGCAGTTCTTC. Translated: CASRNRGRGQFF.

V gene TRBV11-2 combines with J gene TRBJ2-7; 8 nucleotides align to TRBD1. This CDR3 has 14 amino acids. Germline V CDR1 and CDR2: SGHAT, FQNNGV. The J segment lost 4 bases and the V segment lost 5 bases, leaving 7 bases of the junction unmatched. The CDR3 DNA is TGTGCCAGCAGCCTGGGACAGGATGGATACGAGCAGTACTTC. Its translation is CASSLGQDGYEQYF.

This CDR3 reads CASSLALAGGSETQYF. The CDR3 DNA reads as TGTGCCAGCAGCTTAGCGCTGGCAGGGGGCTCGGAGACCCAGTACTTC. This rearrangement joins TRBV7-9 to TRBJ2-5; 8 positions match TRBD1. V shed 0 bases, J shed 5 bases, and the junction held 8 bases outside the gene matches. The CDR3 runs to 16 residues. Germline V lookup: CDR1 SEHNR, CDR2 FQNEAQ (reference sequence).

J is TRBJ1-4 and V is TRBV4-1; D is ambiguous. CDR1 is MGHRA, CDR2 YSYEKL, per germline. V lost 1 base to trimming and J lost 3 bases, with 9 bases between them. The CDR3 runs 15 residues. CDR3: CASSQVARSNEKLFF. CDR3 nucleotide sequence: TGCGCCAGCAGCCAAGTCGCCAGGTCTAATGAAAAACTGTTTTTT.

This clonotype occurred a few times. V and J are TRBV7-9 and TRBJ1-2; D is undetermined. The V gene's germline CDR1 is SEHNR and CDR2 FQNEAQ (reference sequence). The CDR3 spans 12 residues. V was shortened by 5 bases and J by 3 bases, with 7 bases between the two germline ends. CDR3: CASSHTDYGYTF. DNA of the CDR3: TGTGCCAGCAGCCATACTGACTATGGCTACACCTTC.

The table lists this clonotype with many counts. This chain joins TRBV11-2 and TRBJ2-3; 10 positions match TRBD2. Losses at the gene ends were 3 bases for V and 0 bases for J; bases not matched to a gene: 9. Per the germline V gene, CDR1 is SGHAT and CDR2 is FQNNGV. CDR3 size: 18 residues. CDR3 sequence reads: CASSFWLAGAMSTDTQYF. CDR3 in DNA: TGTGCCAGCAGCTTTTGGCTAGCGGGGGCCATGAGCACAGATACGCAGTATTTT.

The rearrangement uses TRBV7-6 and TRBJ2-7, with D tentatively TRBD2 (7 bases). Trimming stripped 5 bases from V and 4 bases from J, with 21 bases between. Per germline, CDR1 SGHVS and CDR2 FNYEAQ. The CDR3 spans 16 residues. CDR3 in DNA: TGTGCCAGCAGCGGAGAAGGGGGGGTTCTGGGGTACGAGCAGTACTTC. Translating gives CASSGEGGVLGYEQYF.

This chain uses TRBV5-6 with TRBJ2-3; 8 bases are a match to TRBD2. CDR3 length: 14 residues. The trim removed 3 bases at V and 8 bases at J, leaving 8 bases unmatched. Looked up from germline, CDR1 is SGHDT and CDR2 is YYEEEE. CDR3 DNA sequence: TGTGCCAGCAGCTCCGCGGGGGGAAAAGTTACGCAGTATTTT. Its translation: CASSSAGGKVTQYF.

The chain uses TRBV10-2 and TRBJ2-1, with TRBD2 matching 7 bases. The CDR3 covers 14 residues. With 7 bases clipped from V and 6 bases from J, the junction kept 9 bases outside the gene matches. Germline V gives CDR1 WSHSY, CDR2 SAAADI. Here the CDR3 reads CASTSGGSGNEQFF. Here the CDR3 DNA reads TGCGCCAGCACGTCGGGGGGTTCGGGCAATGAGCAGTTCTTC.

The gene calls are TRBV27 and TRBJ1-2; D uncertain. From germline, CDR1 is MNHEY and CDR2 SMNVEV (reference sequence). This CDR3 spans 15 amino acids. V gave up 5 bases and J gave up 8 bases, with 21 bases separating them. This CDR3 reads CASSPPLTPFGGYTF. DNA for the CDR3: TGTGCCAGCAGTCCACCTCTCACTCCCTTTGGCGGCTACACCTTC.

The CDR3 protein is CASSPERGDTQYF. CDR3 bases: TGTGCCAGCAGCCCCGAGAGGGGAGATACGCAGTATTTT. This sequence joins TRBV7-6 and TRBJ2-3; D possibly matches TRBD1 or TRBD2 (5 bases each). In germline, CDR1 is SGHVS, CDR2 FNYEAQ. This CDR3 is built from 13 residues. V gave up 5 bases and J gave up 5 bases, with 11 bases separating them.

The table lists this clonotype with a few counts. V and J are TRBV28 and TRBJ2-2; D unresolved. Between the trimmed V and J ends, which lost 5 bases and 5 bases, there was a span of 15 bases. Germline CDR1 and CDR2: MDHEN and SYDVKM. The CDR3 spans 15 residues. The CDR3: CASSSSMGRTGELFF. The CDR3, as DNA: TGTGCCAGCAGTAGTAGTATGGGTAGAACCGGGGAGCTGTTTTTT.

Comments on this clonotype: The junction departs from germline at one end; a sequencing error may be responsible. The rearrangement links TRBV4-1 to TRBJ1-5, with TRBD1 as a possible D gene (5 bases). Germline CDR1 and CDR2: MGHRA and YSYEKL. The CDR3 covers 15 residues. The DNA of the CDR3 is TGTGCCAGCAGCCAAGATCGGGGGGGTCCACAGCCCCAGCATTTT. Its translation is CASSQDRGGPQPQHF.

This clonotype was observed a handful of times. The V call is TRBV24-1, the J call TRBJ1-1; 7 positions match TRBD1. Germline V CDR1 and CDR2: KGHDR, SFDVKD. The CDR3 loop spans 13 amino acids. V lost 0 bases and J lost 7; bases outside the gene matches: 1. The CDR3 loop is CATSDLRTGEAFF. DNA for the CDR3: TGTGCCACCAGTGATTTGCGGACAGGTGAAGCTTTCTTT.

This clonotype was observed many times. The chain carries TRBV7-8 and TRBJ2-7; 9 bases map to TRBD1. CDR1 and CDR2 from the germline V gene are SGHVS and FQNEAQ. Trimming took 4 bases from V and 2 from J; bases not matched to a gene: 3. This CDR3 region has 14 residues. CDR3 in amino acids: CASSSGQGAYEQYF. The CDR3 DNA sequence: TGTGCCAGCAGCTCGGGACAGGGTGCCTACGAGCAGTACTTC.